The 9 T cell receptor beta chains given below trace back to one sample, sequenced in a study of graft-versus-host responses after intestinal transplantation. Their cognate antigens are unknown. Repertoires were generated with immunoSEQ multiplex PCR, while TCRdb's copy carries only in-frame clones and drops some. This sample yields 90,000 to 100,000 clones, of which around 90% are seen a single time; over 0.4% belongs to the top ten. The source material was unstimulated CD8+ T cells sorted from spleen or lymph node cells, sampled before intestinal transplant. Receptors originate from a human donor who received an intestinal transplant.

The chain links TRBV7-8 to TRBJ2-2, with 10 bases lining up with TRBD1. The germline V gene encodes CDR1 SGHVS and CDR2 FQNEAQ. The ends lost 0 bases at V and 7 bases at J; junction bases unmatched: 11. The CDR3 is made up of 18 amino acids. CDR3 DNA sequence: TGTGCCAGCAGCTTAGCAGGGACAGGGGTGAAGAAACTCGGGGAGCTGTTTTTT. This translates into CASSLAGTGVKKLGELFF.

V usage is TRBV10-1 and J usage is TRBJ2-3; tentatively, D is TRBD2 (7 bases). Between the trimmed V and J ends, which lost 11 bases and 0 bases, there was a span of 24 bases. Germline V gene lookup returns CDR1 WNHNN and CDR2 SYGVQD (reference sequence). This CDR3 has 17 residues. The CDR3 DNA sequence: TGCGCCCGCGCCGGGGGGAATCGCAGGGGCAGCACAGATACGCAGTATTTT. Translation gives CARAGGNRRGSTDTQYF.

The chain couples TRBV29-1 to TRBJ2-5, with D uncertain. The CDR3 is 12 residues long. The ends were cut back, 5 bases at V and 7 bases at J, with 14 bases in the middle. CDR1 and CDR2 (germline): SQVTM, ANQGSEA. As DNA, the CDR3 is TGCAGCGTTCTGGATCACCCGGGGACCCAGTACTTC. Translated, it gives CSVLDHPGTQYF.

This sequence joins TRBV25-1 and TRBJ2-7, with a tentative D call TRBD2 (6 bases). CDR1 MGHDK and CDR2 SYGVNS come from the germline V gene. The CDR3 length is 17 residues. Trimming stripped 6 bases from V and 0 bases from J, with 21 bases between. CDR3 coding DNA: TGTGCCAGCAGGGGTCGCGGGACCCTCCTGAACTCCTACGAGCAGTACTTC. Its translation is CASRGRGTLLNSYEQYF.

This clone was detected only once. The J gene is TRBJ2-7, the V gene TRBV5-8, with TRBD2 matching 13 bases. The CDR3 consists of 19 residues. The V gene end was trimmed by 0 bases and the J gene end by 9 bases; junction bases not matched to a gene: 18. The germline V gene encodes CDR1 SGHTS and CDR2 YDEGEE. CDR3 sequence: CASSLVGWTSGGPVDAQYF. CDR3 DNA: TGTGCCAGCAGCTTGGTGGGGTGGACTAGCGGGGGTCCGGTTGATGCGCAGTACTTC. The full variable domain, completed using reference TRBV5-8 and TRBJ2-7, is EAGVTQSPTHLIKTRGQQATLRCSPISGHTSVYWYQQALGLGLQFLLWYDEGEERNRGNFPPRFSGRQFPNYSSELNVNALELEDSALYLCASSLVGWTSGGPVDAQYFGPGTRLTVT.

The chain uses TRBV4-2 and TRBJ2-3, with a weak D call TRBD2 (6 bases). Germline V lookup: CDR1 LGHNA, CDR2 YNFKEQ. The V and J ends lost 0 bases and 0 bases respectively, with 16 bases between them. CDR3 length: 18 residues. The CDR3 protein is CASSQESIAGRSTDTQYF. DNA for the CDR3: TGTGCCAGCAGCCAAGAGTCCATCGCAGGGAGGAGCACAGATACGCAGTATTTT.

V gene TRBV5-1 combines with J gene TRBJ2-7; 7 nucleotides line up with TRBD2. Looked up from germline, CDR1 is SGHRS and CDR2 is YFSETQ. V shed 3 bases, J shed 3 bases, and the junction held 6 bases outside the gene matches. This CDR3 is 14 amino acids long. The CDR3 reads CASSYSGEGYEQYF. The CDR3 DNA reads as TGCGCCAGCAGCTATAGTGGGGAGGGCTACGAGCAGTACTTC.

This chain joins TRBV5-5 and TRBJ1-5; D is undetermined. The germline V and J ends were trimmed by 1 base and 5 bases, with 10 bases remaining between them. CDR3 length equals 14 residues. The germline V gene has CDR1 SGHKS and CDR2 YYEKEE (reference sequence). CDR3 bases: TGTGCCAGCAGCTTGAGCCCCGGTTATCAGCCCCAGCATTTT. Its protein product is CASSLSPGYQPQHF.

The table lists this clone with a count of one. V is TRBV13 and J is TRBJ2-1; 8 nucleotides agree with TRBD1. Unmatched junction bases numbered 7, after V lost 3 bases and J lost 15 bases. The CDR3 contains 12 residues. CDR1 is PRHDT, CDR2 FYEKMQ, per germline (reference sequence). The CDR3 reads CASSFRTGPLFF. CDR3 bases: TGTGCCAGCAGCTTCCGGACAGGGCCGCTGTTCTTC.